Each of the 21 T cell receptor beta chains below was sequenced from the same sample in a study of Graves' ophthalmopathy and Graves' hyperthyroidism. The TCR beta CDR3 regions underwent amplification from RNA transcripts. The workflow started with a first-round RT-PCR run with HTBI primers and then moved on to a second-round multiplex PCR. One entry per CDR3 protein, called by TCRdb with MiXCR from the multiplex PCR reads. This table has about 16,000 distinct CDR3 sequences, roughly 50% appearing once. Sequenced: peripheral blood. These receptors were taken from a woman aged 35 to 49 with stable Graves' hyperthyroidism.

This clonotype is classed as medium-sized. This CDR3 is CASSGTGSGETQYF. CDR3 coding DNA: TGTGCCAGCAGTGGGACAGGGTCGGGAGAGACCCAGTACTTC. The chain combines TRBV2 with TRBJ2-5; 8 bases are a match to TRBD1. The CDR3 runs 14 residues. Germline CDR1 SNHLY, CDR2 FYNNEI. Trimming removed 4 bases from V and 4 bases from J; junction bases left unmatched: 5.

The gene calls are TRBV20-1 and TRBJ2-7, with TRBD2 identical over 9 bases. The CDR3 is 15 residues long. Germline trimming cut 4 bases from V and 4 bases from J; bases unmatched to any gene: 11. Germline loops: CDR1 DFQATT, CDR2 SNEGSKA (reference sequence). The CDR3 loop is CSATPAGGSWYEQYF. The CDR3 DNA reads TGCAGTGCTACACCCGCGGGGGGGAGTTGGTACGAGCAGTACTTC.

Comments on this clonotype: A much larger clone sits a single nucleotide away, making a read error possible. This chain links TRBV20-1 with TRBJ2-3; 9 bases map to TRBD2. Per germline, CDR1 DFQATT and CDR2 SNEGSKA (reference sequence). The CDR3 has 15 amino acids. Trimming cost V 1 base and J 2 bases; bases outside gene matches: 4. For the CDR3, the DNA is TGCAGTGCTAGAGCTCTAGCGGGGATCACAGATACGCAGTATTTT. This encodes CSARALAGITDTQYF.

The chain has TRBV5-6 and TRBJ2-5; D is possibly TRBD1 or TRBD2 (6 bases each). Germline CDR1 is SGHDT and CDR2 is YYEEEE. Trimming shortened V by 1 base and J by 3 bases, and 16 bases separated the two germline ends. The CDR3 length is 16 residues. CDR3 bases: TGTGCCAGCAGCTTGCGGGCGGGACATGTTAAAGAGACCCAGTACTTC. The encoded protein is CASSLRAGHVKETQYF.

Details on this clonotype: An end of the junction differs from the germline gene, which may be a read error. This sequence joins TRBV2 and TRBJ1-5; D not resolved. Germline V CDR1 and CDR2: SNHLY, FYNNEI. The CDR3 consists of 12 residues. As DNA, the CDR3 is TGTGCCAGCAGTGACGATTTTCAGCCCCAGCATTTC. Its translation: CASSDDFQPQHF.

V gene TRBV2 combines with J gene TRBJ2-5, with 12 bases aligning to TRBD1. V was clipped by 6 bases and J by 4 bases; unmatched bases: 6. CDR3 length: 15 residues. The germline gives CDR1 SNHLY, CDR2 FYNNEI. CDR3 residues: CASRLGTGGGETQYF. CDR3 bases: TGTGCCAGCAGGTTAGGGACAGGGGGCGGAGAGACCCAGTACTTC.

This clonotype was picked up many times. The V and J genes are TRBV11-1 and TRBJ2-3; no reliable D call. Trimming took 5 bases from V and 2 from J, leaving 8 bases between them. From germline, CDR1 is SGHAT and CDR2 FQDESV (reference sequence). This CDR3 is 13 amino acids long. This CDR3 reads CASSPIHTDTQYF. Written as DNA, the CDR3 is TGTGCCAGCAGCCCTATACACACAGATACGCAGTATTTT.

In its sample, this clonotype was seen once. A single base separates this from a much larger clone, so it may be a read error. The V and J genes are TRBV6-5 and TRBJ2-1; 8 bases are shared with TRBD2. The CDR3 is 14 residues long. CDR1 and CDR2 (germline): MNHEY, SVGAGI. Germline trimming cut 6 bases from V and 10 bases from J; bases unmatched to any gene: 11. The CDR3 sequence: CASSTSGTRVEQFF. DNA for the CDR3: TGTGCCAGCAGCACCTCCGGGACTAGGGTGGAGCAGTTCTTC.

The chain joins TRBV2 to TRBJ2-7; TRBD1 matches 7 bases. The CDR3 runs to 14 residues. The germline V gene has CDR1 SNHLY and CDR2 FYNNEI. V was clipped by 9 bases and J by 2 bases; unmatched bases: 10. The CDR3 region is CASQPGQLTYEQYF. CDR3 nucleotide sequence: TGTGCCAGTCAGCCGGGACAGCTTACCTACGAGCAGTACTTC.

Turning to this clonotype: As the CDR3 is not closed by the conserved phenylalanine or tryptophan, this likely results from a read error. The V call is TRBV20-1, the J call TRBJ2-3, with 8 nucleotides matching TRBD2. J was trimmed by 5 bases and V by 6 bases; bases with no gene match: 10. Germline loops: CDR1 DFQATT, CDR2 SNEGSKA (reference sequence). The CDR3 is 14 residues long. The DNA of the CDR3 is TGCAGTGCGCAAAAAGCGGGAGCGGGAGATACGCAGTATCTG. Its translation: CSAQKAGAGDTQYL.

V and J are TRBV20-1 and TRBJ2-3; TRBD2 matches at 9 bases. V trimming: 6 bases; J trimming: 0 bases; junction bases outside the gene matches: 4. The V gene's germline CDR1 is DFQATT and CDR2 SNEGSKA (reference sequence). The CDR3 spans 14 residues. The CDR3: CSAELAGSTDTQYF. CDR3 DNA sequence: TGCAGTGCAGAACTAGCGGGTAGCACAGATACGCAGTATTTT.

This clonotype rates as medium-sized. The chain combines TRBV15 with TRBJ2-7; D perhaps matches TRBD2 (6 bases). Germline assignment: CDR1 LNHNV and CDR2 YYDKDF (reference sequence). Trimming cost V 1 base and J 2 bases, with 9 bases left between them. The CDR3 is 14 amino acids. CDR3 nucleotide sequence: TGTGCCACCAGCAGAGGGCGGGGCGCCTACGAGCAGTACTTC. Translation: CATSRGRGAYEQYF. Supplemented by reference TRBV15 and TRBJ2-7, the full variable domain reads DAMVIQNPRYQVTQFGKPVTLSCSQTLNHNVMYWYQQKSSQAPKLLFHYYDKDFNNEADTPDNFQSRRPNTSFCFLDIRSPGLGDTAMYLCATSRGRGAYEQYFGPGTRLTVT.

This clonotype is medium-sized (0.01 to 0.1%). The chain carries TRBV10-3 and TRBJ2-5; D remains unclear. V was cut by 3 bases and J by 5 bases, with 4 bases left in between. The CDR3 sequence is 11 residues long. The V gene's germline CDR1 is ENHRY and CDR2 SYGVKD. The CDR3 DNA is TGTGCCATCAGTGATCAGGAGACCCAGTACTTC. Translating it yields CAISDQETQYF.

This clonotype was picked up many times. At one end, the junction sequence differs from germline, possibly due to a read error. The V gene is TRBV20-1, the J gene TRBJ2-3; TRBD1 aligns across 7 bases. Looked up from germline, CDR1 is DFQATT and CDR2 is SNEGSKA (reference sequence). The CDR3 extends over 12 amino acids. The CDR3 nucleotides read TGCAGTGCGACAATAGACAGGGAAGTTCAGGATTTT. This sequence encodes CSATIDREVQDF.

This chain uses TRBV19 with TRBJ2-1, with 10 positions matching TRBD2. Trimming at V came to 5 bases and at J to 8 bases, leaving 9 bases not matched to a gene. The CDR3 length is 15 residues. Per the germline V gene, CDR1 is LNHDA and CDR2 is SQIVND (reference sequence). In nucleotides, the CDR3 is TGTGCCAGTAGTCATCTAGCGGGGGACGGCCATGAGCAGTTCTTC. Translating it yields CASSHLAGDGHEQFF.

CDR3 DNA sequence: TGTGCCAGCAGCCAGCCCAGCTATGGCTACACCTTC. Translation gives CASSQPSYGYTF. The V gene is TRBV3-2, the J gene TRBJ1-2. TRBV3-2 is labeled a pseudogene. The CDR3 covers 12 residues.

In this sample, this clonotype turned up a few times. The gene calls are TRBV10-1 and TRBJ2-1; possible D gene TRBD1, 6 bases. This CDR3 spans 14 amino acids. The germline V and J ends were trimmed by 2 bases and 6 bases, with 11 bases remaining between them. Germline V gives CDR1 WNHNN, CDR2 SYGVQD (reference sequence). The DNA for the CDR3 is TGCGCCAGCAGTGAGGGACAGCCCACCAATGAGCAGTTCTTC. Amino acid sequence: CASSEGQPTNEQFF.

By share of the sample, this clonotype is medium-sized. V is TRBV29-1 and J is TRBJ1-1; possibly TRBD1 for D (5 bases). Germline V CDR1 and CDR2: SQVTM, ANQGSEA. This CDR3 has 13 residues. The V end was cut by 7 bases, the J end by 6 bases, with 18 bases between. In DNA, the CDR3 is TGCAGCGCGAAGGGGCCCCTTTGGCCTGAAGCTTTCTTT. Encoded protein: CSAKGPLWPEAFF.

The J gene is TRBJ1-1, the V gene TRBV27; D gene unclear. V dropped 4 bases and J dropped 7 bases, with 13 bases sitting between them. Germline CDR1 is MNHEY and CDR2 is SMNVEV (reference sequence). The CDR3 length is 13 residues. This CDR3 reads CASSSAIGFEAFF. The CDR3, as DNA: TGTGCCAGCAGTTCGGCGATTGGGTTTGAAGCTTTCTTT.

This clonotype was observed a handful of times. This chain connects TRBV25-1 to TRBJ2-3; D gene uncertain. Per germline, CDR1 MGHDK and CDR2 SYGVNS. This CDR3 spans 13 amino acids. With 5 bases removed from V and 5 bases from J, the gap between germline ends came to 11 bases. The CDR3: CASSFGVVDTQYF. The CDR3 DNA reads TGTGCCAGCAGTTTTGGGGTCGTAGATACGCAGTATTTT.

The J gene is TRBJ2-7, the V gene TRBV2, with 10 nucleotides matching TRBD1. Per the germline V gene, CDR1 is SNHLY and CDR2 is FYNNEI. The CDR3 contains 14 residues. V lost 8 bases to trimming and J lost 4 bases; unmatched junction nucleotides: 8. The CDR3: CASRDRGNRYEQYF. DNA of the CDR3: TGTGCCAGCCGGGACAGGGGAAATAGATACGAGCAGTACTTC.